This TCR beta chain was sequenced for a study of blood T cell repertoires in COVID-19. Study overall: The United States, Italy and Spain provided the acute and convalescent COVID-19 samples. Sample material is recorded as cDNA or gDNA derived from T cells, B-cell-depleted T cells, or PBMCs.

This CDR3 contains 11 residues. Trimming took off 6 bases at V and 9 bases at J, with 9 bases between the two ends. Germline V gene lookup returns CDR1 SNHLY and CDR2 FYNNEI. Original data processing: Estimated nucleated cell counts came from reference gene primer amplification. Repertoires were generated with immunoSEQ multiplex PCR, while TCRdb's copy carries only in-frame clones and drops some. Clonal size and the V and J genes are those of that table, whereas D and trimming came from the DNA. The sample has about 280,000 clones, 80% to 90% seen once; the top ten hold about 10%. V usage is TRBV2 and J usage is TRBJ1-5; D is uncertain. The receptor was isolated from a woman aged 70-85 years with acute or convalescent COVID-19. The specimen sequenced was peripheral blood. The CDR3 region has the DNA TGTGCCAGCAGCGACGCGGGGCCCCAGCATTTT. Translation: CASSDAGPQHF. Filled out from reference TRBV2 and TRBJ1-5, the complete variable domain reads EPEVTQTPSHQVTQMGQEVILRCVPISNHLYFYWYRQILGQKVEFLVSFYNNEISEKSEIFDDQFSVERPDGSNFTLKIRSTKLEDSAMYFCASSDAGPQHFGDGTRLSIL.